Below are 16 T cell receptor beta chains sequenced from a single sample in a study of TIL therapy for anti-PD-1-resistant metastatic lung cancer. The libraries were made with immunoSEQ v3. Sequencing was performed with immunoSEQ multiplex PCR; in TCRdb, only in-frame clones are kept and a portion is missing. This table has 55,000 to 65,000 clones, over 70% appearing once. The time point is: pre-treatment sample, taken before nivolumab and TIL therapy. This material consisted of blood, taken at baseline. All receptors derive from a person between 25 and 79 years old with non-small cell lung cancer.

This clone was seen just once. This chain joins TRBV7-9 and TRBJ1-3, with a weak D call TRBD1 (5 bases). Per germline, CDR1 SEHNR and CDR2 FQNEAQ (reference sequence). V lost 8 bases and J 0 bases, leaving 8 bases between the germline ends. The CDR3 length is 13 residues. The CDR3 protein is CASPGNSGNTIYF. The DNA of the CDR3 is TGTGCCAGCCCAGGGAACTCTGGAAACACCATATATTTT.

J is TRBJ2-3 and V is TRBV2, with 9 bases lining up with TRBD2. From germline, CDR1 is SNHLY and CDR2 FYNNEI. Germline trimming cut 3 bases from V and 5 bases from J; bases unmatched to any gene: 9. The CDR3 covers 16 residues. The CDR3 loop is CASSDRREGLEDTQYF. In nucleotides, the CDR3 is TGTGCCAGCAGTGATCGGCGGGAGGGCCTCGAAGATACGCAGTATTTT.

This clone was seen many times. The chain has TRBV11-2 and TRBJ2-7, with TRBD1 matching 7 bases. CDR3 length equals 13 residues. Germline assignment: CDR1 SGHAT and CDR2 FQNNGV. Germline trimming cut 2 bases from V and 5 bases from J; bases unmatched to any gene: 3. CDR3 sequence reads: CASSLHRGHEQYF. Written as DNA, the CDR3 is TGTGCCAGCAGCTTACACAGGGGCCACGAGCAGTACTTC.

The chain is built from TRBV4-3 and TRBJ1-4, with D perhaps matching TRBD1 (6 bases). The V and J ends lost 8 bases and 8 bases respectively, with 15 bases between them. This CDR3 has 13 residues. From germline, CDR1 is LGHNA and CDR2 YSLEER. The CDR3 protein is CASRTVNEEKLFF. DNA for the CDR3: TGCGCCAGCCGGACAGTGAATGAGGAAAAACTGTTTTTT.

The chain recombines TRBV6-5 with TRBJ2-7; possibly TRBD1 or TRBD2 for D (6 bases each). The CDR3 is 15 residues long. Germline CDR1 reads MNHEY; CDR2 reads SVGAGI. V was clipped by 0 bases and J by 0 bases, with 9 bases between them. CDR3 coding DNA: TGTGCCAGCAGTTACTCCGGGGGCACCTCCTACGAGCAGTACTTC. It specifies CASSYSGGTSYEQYF.

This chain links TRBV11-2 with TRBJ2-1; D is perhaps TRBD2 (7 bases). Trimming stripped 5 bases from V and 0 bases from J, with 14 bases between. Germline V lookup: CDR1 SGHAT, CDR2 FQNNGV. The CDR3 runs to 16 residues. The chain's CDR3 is CASSRGGLSSYNEQFF. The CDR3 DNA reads TGTGCCAGCAGCCGCGGGGGCCTAAGCTCCTACAATGAGCAGTTCTTC.

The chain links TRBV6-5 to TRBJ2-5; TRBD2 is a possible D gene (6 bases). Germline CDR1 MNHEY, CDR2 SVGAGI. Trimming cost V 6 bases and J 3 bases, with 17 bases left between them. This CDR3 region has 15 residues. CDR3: CASRSGARGEETQYF. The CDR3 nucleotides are TGTGCCAGCAGGTCGGGAGCCCGAGGCGAAGAGACCCAGTACTTC.

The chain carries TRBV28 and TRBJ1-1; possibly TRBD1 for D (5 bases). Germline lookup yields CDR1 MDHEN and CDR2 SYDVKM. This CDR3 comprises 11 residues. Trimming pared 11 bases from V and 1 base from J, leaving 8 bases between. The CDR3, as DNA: TGTGCCGGGGGTAGGAACACTGAAGCTTTCTTT. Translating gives CAGGRNTEAFF.

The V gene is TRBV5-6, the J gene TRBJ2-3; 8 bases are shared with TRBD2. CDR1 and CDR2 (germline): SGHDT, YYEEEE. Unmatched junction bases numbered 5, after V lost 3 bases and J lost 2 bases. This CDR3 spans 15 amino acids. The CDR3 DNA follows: TGTGCCAGCAGCTATAGCGGGGAGAACACAGATACGCAGTATTTT. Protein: CASSYSGENTDTQYF.

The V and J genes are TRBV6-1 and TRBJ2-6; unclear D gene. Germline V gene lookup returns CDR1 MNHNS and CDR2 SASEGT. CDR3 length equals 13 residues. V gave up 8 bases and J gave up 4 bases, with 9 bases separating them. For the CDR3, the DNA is TGTGCCAGCGAAGAACCCGGGGCCAACGTCCTGACTTTC. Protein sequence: CASEEPGANVLTF.

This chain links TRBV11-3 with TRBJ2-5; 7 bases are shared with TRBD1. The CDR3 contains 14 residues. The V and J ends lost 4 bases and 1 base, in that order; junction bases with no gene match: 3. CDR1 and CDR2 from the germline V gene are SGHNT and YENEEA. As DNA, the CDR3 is TGTGCCAGCAGCTCCAGGGACAGCCAAGAGACCCAGTACTTC. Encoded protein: CASSSRDSQETQYF.

In DNA, the CDR3 is TGTGCCAGCAGCCAACCCACCATGAACACTGAAGCTTTCTTT. Encoded protein: CASSQPTMNTEAFF. The chain joins TRBV7-2 to TRBJ1-1; D is undetermined. V dropped 5 bases and J dropped 0 bases, with 10 bases sitting between them. Germline V gene lookup returns CDR1 SGHTA and CDR2 FQGNSA. The CDR3 extends over 14 amino acids.

DNA for the CDR3: TGTGCCAGCACCCTGGGACTAGCGTTCTACGAGCAGTACTTC. Protein sequence: CASTLGLAFYEQYF. This chain joins TRBV6-5 and TRBJ2-7, with 10 bases fitting TRBD2. The CDR3 runs to 14 residues. Germline V gives CDR1 MNHEY, CDR2 SVGAGI. Trimming took 7 bases from V and 3 from J; bases not matched to a gene: 6.

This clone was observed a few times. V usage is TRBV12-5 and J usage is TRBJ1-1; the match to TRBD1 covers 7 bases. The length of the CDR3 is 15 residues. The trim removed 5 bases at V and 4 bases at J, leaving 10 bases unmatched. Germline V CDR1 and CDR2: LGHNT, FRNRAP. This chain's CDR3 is CASGLGGRQGTEAFF. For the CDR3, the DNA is TGTGCTAGTGGTCTAGGGGGGAGACAGGGCACTGAAGCTTTCTTT.

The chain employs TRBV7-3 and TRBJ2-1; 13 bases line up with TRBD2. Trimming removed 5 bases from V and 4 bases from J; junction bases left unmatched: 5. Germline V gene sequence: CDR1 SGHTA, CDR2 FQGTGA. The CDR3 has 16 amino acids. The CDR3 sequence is CASSPGLAGAYNEQFF. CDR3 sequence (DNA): TGTGCCAGCAGCCCCGGACTAGCGGGAGCTTACAATGAGCAGTTCTTC.

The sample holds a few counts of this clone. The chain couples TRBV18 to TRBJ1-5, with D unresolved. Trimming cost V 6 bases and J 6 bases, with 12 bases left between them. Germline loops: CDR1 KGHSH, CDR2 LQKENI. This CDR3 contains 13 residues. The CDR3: CASSLGRAQPQHF. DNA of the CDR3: TGTGCCAGCTCTCTAGGCCGAGCTCAGCCCCAGCATTTT.